This record covers a single TCR beta chain. Its target is not known. The source of the sample is a study of early stage breast cancer tumors. Across the whole study: Samples were sequenced at 7.5 to 10-fold average coverage. The study's findings and limits: Compared with adjacent normal breast, tumors showed about 2.3-fold denser, more clonal T cells. Chain pairing and CD4, CD8 or FOXP3 expression were not captured.

CDR3 size: 16 residues. The V segment lost 2 bases and the J segment 2 bases; nucleotides outside the gene matches: 2. Germline CDR1 and CDR2: LNHDA and SQIVND (reference sequence). This table comes from immunoSEQ multiplex PCR, and its TCRdb copy is limited to in-frame clones, with some not included. The repertoire holds roughly 56,000 clones, with 70% to 80% as singletons. The genes are TRBV19 and TRBJ1-6; 8 nucleotides line up with TRBD1. The sample comprised blood. This TCR was sampled from a person under 45 with breast cancer. The CDR3 protein is CASSIPGGAYNSPLHF. For the CDR3, the DNA is TGTGCCAGTAGTATACCAGGGGGCGCCTATAATTCACCCCTCCACTTT. Full variable domain (outside the CDR3, taken from reference TRBV19 and TRBJ1-6): DGGITQSPKYLFRKEGQNVTLSCEQNLNHDAMYWYRQDPGQGLRLIYYSQIVNDFQKGDIAEGYSVSREKKESFPLTVTSAQKNPTAFYLCASSIPGGAYNSPLHFGNGTRLTVT.